This T cell receptor (beta chain) came from a study of cytomegalovirus exposure and HLA in healthy donors. 60 Vbeta and 13 Jbeta primers were used in PCR. Data came from immunoSEQ multiplex PCR; TCRdb stores just in-frame clones and leaves some out. The data contain some 140,000 clones, approximately 80% of them singletons. This TCR derives from a male donor in good health and CMV-seropositive. Sequenced sample: PBMCs.

In DNA, the CDR3 is TGTGCCAGTAGCATGGACTGGGCCCGGTTCAATGAGCAGTTCTTC. It encodes CASSMDWARFNEQFF. The V call is TRBV19, the J call TRBJ2-1, with D possibly being TRBD2 (5 bases). Germline-derived CDR1 and CDR2 are LNHDA and SQIVND (reference sequence). V was pared by 6 bases and J by 6 bases, with 18 bases between. This CDR3 is built from 15 residues.